This T cell receptor (beta chain) is from a study of blood T cell repertoires in COVID-19 (dated by TCRdb to about 2020). Looking at the study overall: Samples from collaborators originated in the United States, Italy and Spain and spanned both the acute and convalescent phases of COVID-19. Subjects who had been exposed to COVID-19, were actively infected with it, or had recovered from it provided the deeply sampled blood TCRbeta repertoires that made up the dataset. The prospective study material was composed of cDNA or gDNA derived from T cells, B-cell-depleted T cells, or PBMCs. Samples came from the ongoing ImmuneRACE study (first 160 participants) plus 1,254 subjects from 6 global collaborators. A freely available public database, intended as a resource for researchers studying the immune response to SARS-CoV-2, is where the repertoires were released. Where HLA class I and class II types were available, the types were taken from metadata supplied by the sample provider, not from assay-based typing. A de-identified subject ID, COVID-19 status, age in years and sex were almost always included in the sample metadata. The full study reports these points: The amount of clinical and demographic metadata varied by source and participant and was provided uncurated.

TCRbeta CDR3 regions were amplified from genomic DNA using the immunoSEQ Assay, a bias-controlled multiplex PCR. The authors' analysis ran thus. Nucleated cell counts per sample were estimated from amplification of reference gene primers within the assay. To quantify the absolute abundance of each unique TCRbeta CDR3 rearrangement, sequence reads were collapsed and filtered. Productive Simpson clonality was computed per sample as the square root of Simpson's diversity index over productive rearrangements. The table comes from immuneACCESS by way of TCRdb, which keeps in-frame sequences with V and J called. Part of the clones is missing from these tables; in studies checked, under half for an unresolved V gene and the rest for unknown reasons. V and J calls and clone size come straight from that table; D and trimming were deduced from the DNA. Counted in this sample were under 250,000 clones; 70% to 90% of them appeared once. The ten biggest clones cover 2.9% of the sample.

This clone appeared a single time. Its antigen remains undetermined. It has no much larger one-base neighbor in the sample; base qualities were not kept. Samples from volunteer blood donors who had recovered from COVID-19 were contributed by a second Seattle source. Each collaborating institution followed its own protocols to collect whole blood in K2EDTA tubes. For TCRbeta analysis, collaborators shipped samples in one of three forms: frozen whole blood, isolated PBMCs, or DNA extracted from either of those sample types. From the cysteine up to the phenylalanine, the CDR3 has a length of 15 residues. Only the CDR3 portion is preserved as DNA: 45 bases, with reading frame beginning at the first base. CDR1 and CDR2 (SEHNR, FQNEAQ) derive from the germline V gene (reference sequence). Trimming takes 5 bases off V and 7 bases off J; junction bases not matched to a gene: 13.

The rearranged chain carries TRBV7-9 and TRBJ1-2, with 7 bases in between that match TRBD1. The source material was peripheral blood. The TCR sequence derives from a man aged 50-59 years who had recovered from COVID-19. The CDR3 reads CASSQGEGGQGGYTF. The nucleotide sequence reads as follows: TGTGCCAGCAGCCAGGGCGAAGGGGGCCAGGGTGGCTACACCTTC.